These 29 T cell receptor beta chains came from one sample sequenced in a study of blood T cell repertoires in COVID-19. Only in-frame clones appear in the TCRdb table, and some are missing; sequencing was by immunoSEQ multiplex PCR. The sample shows around 250,000 clones, about nine tenths of them seen only once. Specimen: peripheral blood. The receptor source for this set is a woman aged 40 to 50 who had recovered from COVID-19.

The rearrangement joins TRBV15 to TRBJ2-7; 9 nucleotides align to TRBD1. The CDR3 sequence is 15 residues long. V shed 5 bases, J shed 3 bases, and the junction held 8 bases outside the gene matches. Germline loops: CDR1 LNHNV, CDR2 YYDKDF (reference sequence). In nucleotides, the CDR3 is TGTGCCACCAGCGGAGGACAGGGGCTTGTCTACGAGCAGTACTTC. Its protein is CATSGGQGLVYEQYF.

The J gene is TRBJ2-7, the V gene TRBV6-6; 14 bases are a match to TRBD2. V was clipped by 5 bases and J by 3 bases; unmatched bases: 12. Germline CDR1 and CDR2: MNHNY and SVGAGI (reference sequence). This CDR3 has 18 residues. The CDR3 loop is CASSPTGTSGRYLYEQYF. The CDR3 coding sequence is TGTGCCAGCAGTCCAACCGGGACTAGCGGGAGATACCTCTACGAGCAGTACTTC.

J is TRBJ1-2 and V is TRBV9; 10 positions match TRBD1. CDR1 and CDR2 (germline): SGDLS, YYNGEE. After removal of 4 bases from V and 4 bases from J, the junction contained 4 bases not matched to a gene. This CDR3 spans 14 amino acids. DNA for the CDR3: TGTGCCAGCAGCAGGACAGGGGGAGGCTATGGCTACACCTTC. It encodes CASSRTGGGYGYTF.

The CDR3 spells CASSNGGLGEQFF. The CDR3 DNA is TGTGCCAGCAGCAACGGGGGGCTAGGTGAGCAGTTCTTC. The chain carries TRBV11-2 and TRBJ2-1, with TRBD2 as a possible D gene (7 bases). Deletions cut 5 bases from V and 9 bases from J, with 14 bases between. This CDR3 comprises 13 residues. Germline CDR1 and CDR2: SGHAT and FQNNGV. Variable domain in full (rest from reference TRBV11-2 and TRBJ2-1): EAGVAQSPRYKIIEKRQSVAFWCNPISGHATLYWYQQILGQGPKLLIQFQNNGVVDDSQLPKDRFSAERLKGVDSTLKIQPAKLEDSAVYLCASSNGGLGEQFFGPGTRLTVL.

This rearrangement joins TRBV5-4 to TRBJ2-5; D might be TRBD1 (6 bases). CDR1 is SGHNT, CDR2 YYREEE, per germline (reference sequence). The CDR3 runs to 17 residues. V dropped 4 bases and J dropped 0 bases, with 19 bases sitting between them. The CDR3 sequence is CASSDLARGQYQETQYF. CDR3 DNA: TGTGCCAGCAGCGACCTAGCCCGTGGACAGTACCAAGAGACCCAGTACTTC.

In nucleotides, the CDR3 is TGTGCCAGCTCACCACTAAGAGGGTTGGGACAGGGGAAAGGTGAGCAGTTCTTC. Its translation: CASSPLRGLGQGKGEQFF. V gene TRBV18 combines with J gene TRBJ2-1; 10 bases line up with TRBD1. This CDR3 is built from 18 residues. J was trimmed by 9 bases and V by 1 base; bases with no gene match: 15. The V gene's germline CDR1 is KGHSH and CDR2 LQKENI.

The V and J genes are TRBV4-2 and TRBJ2-3; unclear D gene. CDR1 is LGHNA, CDR2 YNFKEQ, per germline. The CDR3 is made up of 16 amino acids. Trimming took 0 bases from V and 3 from J, leaving 13 bases between them. CDR3 nucleotide sequence: TGTGCCAGCAGCCAAGATCTGGCCATTACGACAGATACGCAGTATTTT. Translated, it gives CASSQDLAITTDTQYF.

The chain has TRBV5-4 and TRBJ1-5, with TRBD1 as a possible D gene (5 bases). V was clipped by 4 bases and J by 6 bases, with 20 bases between them. Germline V gives CDR1 SGHNT, CDR2 YYREEE (reference sequence). The CDR3 covers 16 residues. As DNA, the CDR3 is TGTGCCAGCAGCCCCGGCGGGGGTTCCCGCAGTCAGCCCCAGCATTTT. It specifies CASSPGGGSRSQPQHF. Complete variable domain (other parts from reference TRBV5-4 and TRBJ1-5): ETGVTQSPTHLIKTRGQQVTLRCSSQSGHNTVSWYQQALGQGPQFIFQYYREEENGRGNFPPRFSGLQFPNYSSELNVNALELDDSALYLCASSPGGGSRSQPQHFGDGTRLSIL.

V usage is TRBV7-3 and J usage is TRBJ2-2, with 7 positions matching TRBD2. The CDR3 has 16 residues. Germline V CDR1 and CDR2: SGHTA, FQGTGA. With V trimmed by 1 base and J by 2 bases, 4 bases remained unmatched. The CDR3 sequence: CASSLRPSGNTGELFF. DNA for the CDR3: TGTGCCAGCAGCTTAAGGCCTAGCGGTAACACCGGGGAGCTGTTTTTT.

The genes are TRBV27 and TRBJ2-4; tentatively, D is TRBD2 (6 bases). Germline V CDR1 and CDR2: MNHEY, SMNVEV (reference sequence). The V and J ends lost 5 bases and 0 bases respectively, with 11 bases between them. CDR3 length: 15 residues. DNA for the CDR3: TGTGCCAGCAGTCTTAGCGGATTAGCCAAAAACATTCAGTACTTC. Residues: CASSLSGLAKNIQYF.

V and J are TRBV12-3 or TRBV12-4 and TRBJ2-7; 7 bases map to TRBD1. V lost 6 bases, J lost 6 bases, and 8 bases stayed unmatched. This CDR3 contains 13 residues. The CDR3: CASSLRGLGEQYF. The CDR3 nucleotides are TGTGCCAGCAGCCTAAGGGGGCTCGGCGAGCAGTACTTC.

The CDR3 bases are TGTGCCAGCAGCCAAGTAGCGGGGACAGATACGCAGTATTTT. It yields the protein CASSQVAGTDTQYF. J is TRBJ2-3 and V is TRBV3-1 (or the pseudogene TRBV3-2); 8 nucleotides agree with TRBD2. This CDR3 has 14 amino acids. J was trimmed by 3 bases and V by 1 base; bases with no gene match: 0. Germline V gene lookup returns CDR1 LGHDT and CDR2 YNNKEL (reference sequence).

The V and J genes are TRBV10-1 and TRBJ2-7, with TRBD2 matching 9 bases. There are 15 residues in the CDR3. CDR1 and CDR2 from the germline V gene are WNHNN and SYGVQD (reference sequence). Unmatched junction bases numbered 4, after V lost 2 bases and J lost 2 bases. The CDR3 spells CASSETSSGTYEQYF. The CDR3 DNA follows: TGCGCCAGCAGTGAGACATCTAGCGGGACCTACGAGCAGTACTTC.

V is TRBV5-6 and J is TRBJ2-7; 8 bases line up with TRBD2. V shed 2 bases, J shed 9 bases, and the junction held 10 bases outside the gene matches. CDR1 and CDR2 (germline): SGHDT, YYEEEE. The CDR3 is made up of 14 amino acids. The CDR3 spells CASSFSSGYLGQYF. The CDR3 coding sequence is TGTGCCAGCAGCTTTTCTAGCGGGTATTTAGGGCAGTACTTC.

The chain combines TRBV5-6 with TRBJ2-3; 9 positions agree with TRBD2. Germline CDR1 and CDR2: SGHDT and YYEEEE. This CDR3 has 16 amino acids. V lost 0 bases to trimming and J lost 3 bases; unmatched junction nucleotides: 5. The chain's CDR3 is CASSLELAGVTDTQYF. The CDR3 DNA follows: TGTGCCAGCAGCTTGGAGTTAGCGGGAGTGACAGATACGCAGTATTTT.

V is TRBV29-1 and J is TRBJ1-1, with a weak D call TRBD1 (6 bases). V was shortened by 7 bases and J by 4 bases, with 10 bases between the two germline ends. Per the germline V gene, CDR1 is SQVTM and CDR2 is ANQGSEA. The CDR3 is 11 amino acids. CDR3 in amino acids: CSARGSTEAFF. The CDR3 DNA reads TGCAGCGCTAGGGGGAGCACTGAAGCTTTCTTT.

The gene calls are TRBV12-5 and TRBJ1-5, with a tentative D call TRBD1 (5 bases). The ends were cut back, 6 bases at V and 5 bases at J, with 17 bases in the middle. CDR3 length: 15 residues. Per the germline V gene, CDR1 is LGHNT and CDR2 is FRNRAP. This CDR3 reads CASGPGGDSYQPQHF. CDR3 bases: TGTGCTAGTGGCCCGGGAGGGGATAGTTATCAGCCCCAGCATTTT.

The chain links TRBV2 to TRBJ1-2; D possibly corresponds to TRBD1 (5 bases). Germline CDR1 SNHLY, CDR2 FYNNEI. The CDR3 is made up of 14 amino acids. The V end was cut by 0 bases, the J end by 8 bases, with 13 bases between. CDR3 residues: CASSEALGGEGYTF. The CDR3 nucleotides are TGTGCCAGCAGTGAAGCGCTTGGAGGGGAGGGCTACACCTTC. Together with reference TRBV2 and TRBJ1-2, the CDR3 gives the full variable domain: EPEVTQTPSHQVTQMGQEVILRCVPISNHLYFYWYRQILGQKVEFLVSFYNNEISEKSEIFDDQFSVERPDGSNFTLKIRSTKLEDSAMYFCASSEALGGEGYTFGSGTRLTVV.

V and J are TRBV7-3 and TRBJ2-7, with 14 bases aligning to TRBD2. There are 16 residues in the CDR3. Trimming cost V 5 bases and J 4 bases; bases outside gene matches: 7. CDR1 and CDR2 (germline): SGHTA, FQGTGA. The chain's CDR3 is CASSPSTSGRGYEQYF. The CDR3 DNA is TGTGCCAGCAGCCCTTCGACTAGCGGGAGGGGGTACGAGCAGTACTTC.

This clone was observed a single time. This chain links TRBV19 with TRBJ2-3; 9 positions agree with TRBD2. V shed 3 bases, J shed 5 bases, and the junction held 9 bases outside the gene matches. Per the germline V gene, CDR1 is LNHDA and CDR2 is SQIVND (reference sequence). This CDR3 region has 16 residues. In nucleotides, the CDR3 is TGTGCCAGTAGTATGCATGGGCGGGAGGGCGGAGATACGCAGTATTTT. It yields the protein CASSMHGREGGDTQYF.

The chain employs TRBV2 and TRBJ1-2; TRBD1 agrees at 8 bases. After removal of 6 bases from V and 2 bases from J, the junction contained 2 bases not matched to a gene. Germline CDR1 is SNHLY and CDR2 is FYNNEI. This CDR3 spans 13 amino acids. The DNA for the CDR3 is TGTGCCAGCAGCGGACAGGGCAACTATGGCTACACCTTC. This gives the protein CASSGQGNYGYTF.

This clone has a handful of counts. The chain joins TRBV5-6 to TRBJ2-2, with 10 nucleotides matching TRBD1. V was clipped by 3 bases and J by 0 bases; unmatched bases: 5. The germline V gene encodes CDR1 SGHDT and CDR2 YYEEEE. The CDR3 runs 17 residues. The CDR3 DNA reads as TGTGCCAGCAGCTGGACGACAGGGGGCGCGAACACCGGGGAGCTGTTTTTT. It translates to CASSWTTGGANTGELFF.

The rearrangement uses TRBV6-5 and TRBJ2-1; D is unresolved. The ends were cut back, 2 bases at V and 5 bases at J, with 16 bases in the middle. Germline V gene data show CDR1 as MNHEY and CDR2 as SVGAGI. The length of the CDR3 is 16 residues. This CDR3 reads CASSYGQIGQHNEQFF. CDR3 coding DNA: TGTGCCAGCAGTTACGGGCAGATTGGGCAGCACAATGAGCAGTTCTTC.

This sequence joins TRBV3-1 (or the pseudogene TRBV3-2) and TRBJ2-7; tentatively, D is TRBD2 (5 bases). The CDR3 consists of 14 residues. Trimming took off 4 bases at V and 0 bases at J, with 10 bases between the two ends. In germline, CDR1 is LGHDT, CDR2 YNNKEL (reference sequence). The CDR3 region is CASSLLVSSYEQYF. DNA of the CDR3: TGTGCCAGCAGCCTACTAGTGAGCTCCTACGAGCAGTACTTC.

The chain combines TRBV6-6 with TRBJ2-5; 9 bases match TRBD2. The ends lost 11 bases at V and 0 bases at J; junction bases unmatched: 10. The CDR3 totals 15 residues. The germline V gene has CDR1 MNHNY and CDR2 SVGAGI (reference sequence). The CDR3 DNA reads TGTGCCCACCGGGGGGCTAGCGGGGACCAAGAGACCCAGTACTTC. Amino acid sequence: CAHRGASGDQETQYF.

V gene TRBV7-3 combines with J gene TRBJ2-1; 8 bases align to TRBD2. J was trimmed by 6 bases and V by 5 bases; bases with no gene match: 3. Germline CDR1 SGHTA, CDR2 FQGTGA. The length of the CDR3 is 13 residues. The CDR3 protein is CASSRTSGNEQFF. The CDR3 bases are TGTGCCAGCAGCCGCACTAGCGGCAATGAGCAGTTCTTC.

The chain employs TRBV11-2 and TRBJ1-6, with TRBD1 as a possible D gene (6 bases). Trimming removed 3 bases at V and 7 bases at J, with 13 bases between. CDR3 length: 15 amino acids. The germline gives CDR1 SGHAT, CDR2 FQNNGV. In DNA, the CDR3 is TGTGCCAGCAGCTTCCACAGGGATGTGAATTCACCCCTCCACTTT. Amino acid sequence: CASSFHRDVNSPLHF. Full variable domain (rest looked up from reference TRBV11-2 and TRBJ1-6): EAGVAQSPRYKIIEKRQSVAFWCNPISGHATLYWYQQILGQGPKLLIQFQNNGVVDDSQLPKDRFSAERLKGVDSTLKIQPAKLEDSAVYLCASSFHRDVNSPLHFGNGTRLTVT.

The chain employs TRBV9 and TRBJ1-6; 7 bases match TRBD1. The germline gives CDR1 SGDLS, CDR2 YYNGEE. V shed 0 bases and J 4 bases; nucleotides not matched to a gene: 7. This CDR3 region has 17 residues. This CDR3 reads CASSVGGATGYNSPLHF. The CDR3 nucleotides read TGTGCCAGCAGCGTAGGAGGCGCGACAGGGTATAATTCACCCCTCCACTTT.

The J gene is TRBJ1-4, the V gene TRBV6-5; 7 bases are shared with TRBD1. Germline CDR1 reads MNHEY; CDR2 reads SVGAGI. There are 15 residues in the CDR3. Trimming removed 6 bases from V and 0 bases from J; junction bases left unmatched: 4. The CDR3 loop is CASRKTGSTNEKLFF. CDR3 DNA sequence: TGTGCCAGCAGAAAGACAGGGTCAACTAATGAAAAACTGTTTTTT.